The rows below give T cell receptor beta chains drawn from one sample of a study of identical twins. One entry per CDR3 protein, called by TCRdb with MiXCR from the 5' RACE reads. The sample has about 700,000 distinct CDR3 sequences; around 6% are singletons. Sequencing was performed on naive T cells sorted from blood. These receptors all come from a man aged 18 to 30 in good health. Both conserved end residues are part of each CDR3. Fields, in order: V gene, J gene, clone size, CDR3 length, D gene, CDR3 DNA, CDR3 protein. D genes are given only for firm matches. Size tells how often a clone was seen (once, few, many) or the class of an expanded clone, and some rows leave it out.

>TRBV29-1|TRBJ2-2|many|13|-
TGCAGCGCCCCGGACAGGAACACCGGGGAGCTGTTTTTT
CSAPDRNTGELFF
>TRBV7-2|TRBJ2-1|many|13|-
TGTGCCAGCATCGCCACCTATCCCAATGAGCAGTTCTTC
CASIATYPNEQFF
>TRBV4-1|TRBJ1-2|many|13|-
TGCGCCAGCAGCCCAGCCCACCACTATGGCTACACCTTC
CASSPAHHYGYTF
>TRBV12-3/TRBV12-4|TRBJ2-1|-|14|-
TGTGCCAGCAGTTTTGCGCGGACTGACAATGAGCAGTTCTTC
CASSFARTDNEQFF
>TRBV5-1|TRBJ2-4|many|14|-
TGCGCCAGCAGCTTGGAAATAGCCAAAAACATTCAGTACTTC
CASSLEIAKNIQYF
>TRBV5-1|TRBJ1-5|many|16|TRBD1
TGCGCCAGCAGTTCGGGACAGGATGGGAACAATCAGCCCCAGCATTTT
CASSSGQDGNNQPQHF
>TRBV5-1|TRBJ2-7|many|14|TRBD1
TGCGCCAGCAGCATGACCGGGACAGCCTACGAGCAGTACTTC
CASSMTGTAYEQYF
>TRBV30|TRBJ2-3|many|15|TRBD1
TGTGCCTGGGACGACAGGGGGCTGAGCACAGATACGCAGTATTTT
CAWDDRGLSTDTQYF
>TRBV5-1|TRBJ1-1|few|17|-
TGCGCCAGCAGCTTGACGAGTCCCATCGGGGTGAACACTGAAGCTTTCTTT
CASSLTSPIGVNTEAFF
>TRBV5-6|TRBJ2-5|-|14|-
TGTGCCAGCAGCTTGTACGGACAGCCAGAGACCCAGTACTTC
CASSLYGQPETQYF
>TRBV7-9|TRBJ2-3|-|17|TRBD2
TGTGCCAGCAGCCCACACGGGACTAGCGTTAGCACAGATACGCAGTATTTT
CASSPHGTSVSTDTQYF
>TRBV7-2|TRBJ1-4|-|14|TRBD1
TGTGCCAGCAGCCCCGGGACAGGGCTTGAAAAACTGTTTTTT
CASSPGTGLEKLFF
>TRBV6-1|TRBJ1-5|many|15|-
TGTGCCAGCAGTGAAGCTCCTTGGGGGGATCAGCCCCAGCATTTT
CASSEAPWGDQPQHF
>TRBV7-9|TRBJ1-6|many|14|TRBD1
TGTGCCAGCAGCTATACAGGGGGTAATTCACCCCTCCACTTT
CASSYTGGNSPLHF
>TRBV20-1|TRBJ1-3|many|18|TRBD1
TGCAGTGCTACTAGGGACAGGCTCCACTGGCACTCTGGAAACACCATATATTTT
CSATRDRLHWHSGNTIYF
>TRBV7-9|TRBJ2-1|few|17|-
TGTGCCAGCAGCCCGGAAGGGGGAGGTTGGTCCTACAATGAGCAGTTCTTC
CASSPEGGGWSYNEQFF
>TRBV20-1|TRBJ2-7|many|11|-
TGCAGTGCAGGGCAGCCGGGGGAGCAGTACTTC
CSAGQPGEQYF
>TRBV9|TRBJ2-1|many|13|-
TGTGCCAGCAGCTTCTCCGGACGTGGTGAGCAGTTCTTC
CASSFSGRGEQFF
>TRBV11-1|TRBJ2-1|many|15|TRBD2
TGTGCCAGCAGCTTGGGGGAGGGCTCCTACAATGAGCAGTTCTTC
CASSLGEGSYNEQFF
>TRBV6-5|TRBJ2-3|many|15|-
TGTGCCAGCAGTTACAAGCATCGGGGGACAGATACGCAGTATTTT
CASSYKHRGTDTQYF
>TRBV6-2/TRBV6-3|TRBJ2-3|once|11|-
TGTGCCTCCGGGAAAGTGTTGGCGCAGTATTTT
CASGKVLAQYF
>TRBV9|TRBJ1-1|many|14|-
TGTGCCAGCAGCGTAGTCAGGGCGGACACTGAAGCTTTCTTT
CASSVVRADTEAFF
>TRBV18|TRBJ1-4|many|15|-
TGTGCCAGCTCACCATGGGGACGGACTAATGAAAAACTGTTTTTT
CASSPWGRTNEKLFF
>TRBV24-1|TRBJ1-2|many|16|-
TGTGCCACCAGTGATTTGAGGACGGGGGGAGGCGAAAGCTACACCTTC
CATSDLRTGGGESYTF
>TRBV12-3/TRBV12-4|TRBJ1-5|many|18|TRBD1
TGTGCCAGCAGTACCAACAGGGGGCCCTCAATCCCCAATCAGCCCCAGCATTTT
CASSTNRGPSIPNQPQHF
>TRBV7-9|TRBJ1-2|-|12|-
TGTGCCAGCAGCTTATGGGGGCGAGGCTACACCTTC
CASSLWGRGYTF
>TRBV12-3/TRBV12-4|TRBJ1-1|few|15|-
TGTGCCAGCAGTTTAAGGGCGGGCGCGTCCACTGAAGCTTTCTTT
CASSLRAGASTEAFF
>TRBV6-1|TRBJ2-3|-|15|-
TGTGCCAGCAATACAGGGCCCCCTCGCACAGATACGCAGTATTTT
CASNTGPPRTDTQYF
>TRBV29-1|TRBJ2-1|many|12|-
TGCAGCGTCGCCCAGCGGGTGGATGAGCAGTTCTTC
CSVAQRVDEQFF